This T cell receptor beta chain was identified in a study of T cell changes during pregnancy in multiple sclerosis (dated by TCRdb to between 2018 and 2021). Regarding the complete study: The study looked at changes in the T cell repertoire across pregnancy in women with multiple sclerosis.

Based on the germline V gene, the CDR1 and CDR2 sequences are MNHEY and SVGAGI. The CDR3 covers 14 residues, taking in both the cysteine and the phenylalanine. Of the read, only the CDR3 DNA is kept; its 42 bases are in frame from base 1. Unmatched junction bases come to 13, with V trimmed by 6 bases and J by 13 bases. Library preparation was by the immunoSEQ multiplex PCR assay. TCRdb mirrors the immuneACCESS table, restricted to in-frame sequences. Some clones are absent from its copies; in checked studies, under half trace to an unresolved V gene, and the reason for the others is unknown. The sample table contains 70,000 to 95,000 clones; only one count was recorded for 85% to 95% of them. 2% to 2.5% of the sample goes to the ten largest clones. Details on this clone: This clone's antigen is unknown. No quality values exist for individual bases; no much larger clone is one base distant.

Material: peripheral blood, obtained in the third trimester of pregnancy. The chain links TRBV6-5 with TRBJ1-4, and TRBD1 aligns with 8 junction nucleotides. The receptor was derived from a female donor with multiple sclerosis, enrolled in a pregnancy study. The CDR3 region has the sequence CASRSAGGQLGLFF. Read as DNA, the sequence is TGTGCCAGCAGGTCAGCAGGGGGCCAGCTGGGACTGTTTTTT.